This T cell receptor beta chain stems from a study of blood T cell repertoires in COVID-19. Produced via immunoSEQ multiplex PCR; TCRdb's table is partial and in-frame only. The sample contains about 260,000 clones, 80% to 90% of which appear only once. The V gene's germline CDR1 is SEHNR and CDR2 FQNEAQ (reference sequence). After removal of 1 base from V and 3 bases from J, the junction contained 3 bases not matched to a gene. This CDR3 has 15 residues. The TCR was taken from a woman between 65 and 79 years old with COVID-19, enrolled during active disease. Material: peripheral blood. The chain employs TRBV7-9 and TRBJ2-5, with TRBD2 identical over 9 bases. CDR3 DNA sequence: TGTGCCAGCAGCTTAGTCAGACTAGCGGAAGAGACCCAGTACTTC. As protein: CASSLVRLAEETQYF.